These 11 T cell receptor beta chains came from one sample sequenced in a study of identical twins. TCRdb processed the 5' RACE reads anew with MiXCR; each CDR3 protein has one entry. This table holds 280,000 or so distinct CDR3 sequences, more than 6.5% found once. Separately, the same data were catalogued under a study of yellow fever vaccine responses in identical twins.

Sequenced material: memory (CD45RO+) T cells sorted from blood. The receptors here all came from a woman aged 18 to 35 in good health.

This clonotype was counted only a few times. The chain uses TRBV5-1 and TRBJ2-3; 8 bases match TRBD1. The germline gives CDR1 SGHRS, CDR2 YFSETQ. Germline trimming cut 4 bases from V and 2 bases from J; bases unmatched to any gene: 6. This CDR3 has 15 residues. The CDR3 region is CASSPQGGYTDTQYF. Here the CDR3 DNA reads TGCGCCAGCAGCCCACAGGGGGGATACACAGATACGCAGTATTTT.

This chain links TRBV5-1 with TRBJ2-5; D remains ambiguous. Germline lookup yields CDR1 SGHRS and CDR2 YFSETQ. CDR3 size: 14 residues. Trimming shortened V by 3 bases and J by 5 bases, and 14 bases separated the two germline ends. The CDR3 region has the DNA TGCGCCAGCAGCTCCGGTGGGGTGCGCGAGACCCAGTACTTC. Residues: CASSSGGVRETQYF.

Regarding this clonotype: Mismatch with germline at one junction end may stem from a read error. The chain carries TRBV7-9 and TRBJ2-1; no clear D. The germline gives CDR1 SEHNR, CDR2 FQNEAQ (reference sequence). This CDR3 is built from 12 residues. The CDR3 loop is CASTPNSPLPSF. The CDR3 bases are TGTGCCAGCACCCCAAACTCACCCCTTCCTTCCTTC.

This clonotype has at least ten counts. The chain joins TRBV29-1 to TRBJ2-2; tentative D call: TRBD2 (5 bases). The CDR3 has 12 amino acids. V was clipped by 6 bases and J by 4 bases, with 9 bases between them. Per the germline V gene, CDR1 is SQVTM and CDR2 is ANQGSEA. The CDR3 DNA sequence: TGCAGCGTGGGCAGCGGCACCGGGGAGCTGTTTTTT. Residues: CSVGSGTGELFF.

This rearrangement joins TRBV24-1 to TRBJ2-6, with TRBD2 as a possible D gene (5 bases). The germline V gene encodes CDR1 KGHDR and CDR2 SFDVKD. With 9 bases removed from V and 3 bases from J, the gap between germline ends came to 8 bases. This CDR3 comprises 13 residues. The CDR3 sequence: CATGENGANVLTF. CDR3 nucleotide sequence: TGTGCCACCGGGGAGAATGGGGCCAACGTCCTGACTTTC.

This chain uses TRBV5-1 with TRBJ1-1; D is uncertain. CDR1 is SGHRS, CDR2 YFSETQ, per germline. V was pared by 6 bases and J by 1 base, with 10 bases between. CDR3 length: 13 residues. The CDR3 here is CASTRAGNTEAFF. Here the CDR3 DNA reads TGCGCCAGCACCCGAGCGGGGAACACTGAAGCTTTCTTT.

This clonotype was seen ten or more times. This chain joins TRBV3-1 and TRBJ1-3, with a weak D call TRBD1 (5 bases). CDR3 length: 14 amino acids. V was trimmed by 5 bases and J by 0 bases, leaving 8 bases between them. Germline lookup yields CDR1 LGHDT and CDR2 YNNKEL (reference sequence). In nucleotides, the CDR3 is TGTGCCAGCAGCGGGGCCCCCTCTGGAAACACCATATATTTT. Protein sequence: CASSGAPSGNTIYF.

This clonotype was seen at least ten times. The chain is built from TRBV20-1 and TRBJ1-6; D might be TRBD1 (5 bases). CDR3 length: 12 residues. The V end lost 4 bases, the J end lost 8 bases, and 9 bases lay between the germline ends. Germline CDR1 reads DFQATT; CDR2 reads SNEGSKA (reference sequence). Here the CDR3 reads CSAKEQDSPLHF. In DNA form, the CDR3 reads TGCAGTGCTAAAGAACAGGATTCACCCCTCCACTTT.

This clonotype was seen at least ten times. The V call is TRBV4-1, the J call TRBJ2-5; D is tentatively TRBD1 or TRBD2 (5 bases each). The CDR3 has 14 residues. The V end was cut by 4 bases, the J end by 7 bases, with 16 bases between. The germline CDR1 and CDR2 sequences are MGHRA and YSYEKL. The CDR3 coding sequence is TGCGCCAGCAGCCGGGGCAGGGAGCTCGGGACCCAGTACTTC. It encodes CASSRGRELGTQYF.

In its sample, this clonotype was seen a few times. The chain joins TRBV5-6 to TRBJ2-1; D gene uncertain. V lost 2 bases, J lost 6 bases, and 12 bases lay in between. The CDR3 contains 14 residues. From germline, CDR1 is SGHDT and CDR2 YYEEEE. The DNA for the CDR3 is TGTGCCAGCAGCTTTGGTATAGAAACCAATGAGCAGTTCTTC. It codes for CASSFGIETNEQFF.

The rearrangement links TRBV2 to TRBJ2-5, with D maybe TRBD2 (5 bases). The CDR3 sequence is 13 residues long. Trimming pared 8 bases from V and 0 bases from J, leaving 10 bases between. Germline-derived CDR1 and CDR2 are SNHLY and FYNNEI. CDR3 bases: TGTGCCAGCGGTACGGGGAACCAAGAGACCCAGTACTTC. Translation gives CASGTGNQETQYF.